This T cell receptor (beta chain) was identified in a study of chemoradiotherapy in HPV16-positive cancers. Study results and caveats: For HPV16-positive patients, expanding HPV-responsive T cells associated with longer recurrence-free survival. Non-HPV-specific T cells did not expand in tumors during treatment, whereas candidate HPV-specific clones and E7-related motifs did.

The table came from immunoSEQ multiplex PCR; TCRdb's copy has only in-frame clones and leaves some out. The sample holds under 8,000 clones; 70% to 80% are singletons and the top ten take 5.1%. This clone is medium-sized (0.01 to 0.1%) within its sample. Its matching antigen is unknown. From germline, CDR1 is LNHDA and CDR2 SQIVND (reference sequence). The CDR3 extends over 15 amino acids. V shed 3 bases, J shed 6 bases, and the junction held 7 bases outside the gene matches. The TCR comes from a human donor with HPV-associated anogenital cancer. The gene calls are TRBV19 and TRBJ2-4; 8 bases map to TRBD1. The sequencing used tumor tissue, collected from a patient who underwent chemoradiotherapy. The CDR3 DNA follows: TGTGCCAGTAGTATCCCAGGGGGCGCGGGAAACATTCAGTACTTC. Encoded protein: CASSIPGGAGNIQYF.